This entry lists 27 T cell receptor beta chains sequenced from one sample in a study of T cells in Graves' hyperthyroidism and ophthalmopathy. The investigators amplified TCR beta CDR3 regions from RNA transcripts. The TCR CDR3 was amplified in a first-round RT-PCR using the HTBI primer set. TCRdb re-analysed the multiplex PCR reads in MiXCR, keeping a single row per CDR3 protein. Of 270,000 or so distinct CDR3 sequences listed, less than 30% were seen once; the top ten hold about 30%. Material for sequencing was blood. The receptors stem from a middle-aged man with Graves' hyperthyroidism that later progressed to Graves' ophthalmopathy.

The rearrangement links TRBV19 to TRBJ1-5, with D perhaps TRBD1 (5 bases). Trimming removed 6 bases from V and 11 bases from J, with 17 bases in between. Germline V gives CDR1 LNHDA, CDR2 SQIVND (reference sequence). This CDR3 is 13 amino acids long. CDR3 sequence reads: CASSGDSLMAQHF. The CDR3 DNA sequence: TGTGCCAGTAGCGGGGACTCCCTGATGGCCCAGCATTTT.

The chain employs TRBV4-3 and TRBJ1-1; TRBD1 is a possible D gene (6 bases). Germline CDR1 is LGHNA and CDR2 is YSLEER. V dropped 0 bases and J dropped 5 bases, with 13 bases sitting between them. This CDR3 is built from 15 residues. In nucleotides, the CDR3 is TGCGCCAGCAGCCAAGATGAGGGGGTGGAGACTGAAGCTTTCTTT. Translating it yields CASSQDEGVETEAFF.

The chain is built from TRBV30 and TRBJ2-5, with 10 bases identical to TRBD2. CDR1 is GTSNPN and CDR2 is SVGIG in the germline V gene (reference sequence). The CDR3 has 16 residues. Germline trimming cut 2 bases from V and 2 bases from J; bases unmatched to any gene: 8. CDR3 region: CAWSWLAGDPQETQYF. In DNA form, the CDR3 reads TGTGCCTGGAGTTGGCTAGCGGGAGACCCACAAGAGACCCAGTACTTC.

This clonotype was seen many times. The chain carries TRBV9 and TRBJ2-7; D may be TRBD1 (7 bases). The CDR3 totals 15 residues. V shed 0 bases and J shed 1 base, with 11 bases lying between them. Germline CDR1 SGDLS, CDR2 YYNGEE. The CDR3 loop is CASSVGPGGSYEQYF. As DNA, the CDR3 is TGTGCCAGCAGCGTAGGCCCAGGGGGGTCCTACGAGCAGTACTTC.

There are many counts of this clonotype. The gene calls are TRBV18 and TRBJ2-7; TRBD2 matches 12 bases. Trimming took 4 bases from V and 1 from J; bases not matched to a gene: 5. The CDR3 runs 16 residues. CDR1 and CDR2 from the germline V gene are KGHSH and LQKENI. The CDR3 reads CASSQSSGRASYEQYF. DNA for the CDR3: TGTGCCAGCTCACAGTCTAGCGGGAGGGCTTCCTACGAGCAGTACTTC.

The chain couples TRBV12-3 or TRBV12-4 to TRBJ2-2; 7 nucleotides align to TRBD1. Trimming took 7 bases from V and 2 from J; bases not matched to a gene: 7. The CDR3 covers 15 residues. The CDR3 sequence is CASITTGVNTGELFF. CDR3 DNA: TGTGCCAGCATTACCACAGGGGTCAACACCGGGGAGCTGTTTTTT.

This clonotype came up many times. The chain carries TRBV3-1 and TRBJ1-1; perhaps TRBD1 as D (5 bases). The germline gives CDR1 LGHDT, CDR2 YNNKEL (reference sequence). The ends were cut back, 9 bases at V and 4 bases at J, with 9 bases in the middle. CDR3 length: 11 amino acids. CDR3 region: CASQGPTEAFF. The CDR3 DNA is TGTGCCAGTCAGGGTCCCACTGAAGCTTTCTTT. Full variable domain (rest looked up from reference TRBV3-1 and TRBJ1-1): DTAVSQTPKYLVTQMGNDKSIKCEQNLGHDTMYWYKQDSKKFLKIMFSYNNKELIINETVPNRFSPKSPDKAHLNLHINSLELGDSAVYFCASQGPTEAFFGQGTRLTVV.

This clonotype was recorded at least ten times. The genes are TRBV5-6 and TRBJ1-2, with a possible D match to TRBD1 (5 bases). Trimming cost V 5 bases and J 3 bases, with 14 bases left between them. This CDR3 has 14 residues. The germline V gene encodes CDR1 SGHDT and CDR2 YYEEEE. The CDR3 DNA follows: TGTGCCAGCAGTTATGGCCGGGGGGACTATGGCTACACCTTC. This encodes CASSYGRGDYGYTF.

This clonotype was seen at least ten times. CDR3 sequence (DNA): TGTGCCAGCAGCTTAGCGGGGACAGGGGGGGATGACGAGCAGTACTTC. Protein sequence: CASSLAGTGGDDEQYF. The rearrangement links TRBV13 to TRBJ2-7; TRBD1 matches at 11 bases. After removal of 1 base from V and 5 bases from J, the junction contained 7 bases not matched to a gene. The CDR3 runs 16 residues. Germline-derived CDR1 and CDR2 are PRHDT and FYEKMQ (reference sequence).

This clonotype was seen at least ten times. The chain recombines TRBV9 with TRBJ2-2; no clear D. Trimming took off 1 base at V and 4 bases at J, with 8 bases between the two ends. This CDR3 is 14 amino acids long. CDR1 and CDR2 (germline): SGDLS, YYNGEE. CDR3 nucleotide sequence: TGTGCCAGCAGCGTACGACTTACCACCGGGGAGCTGTTTTTT. It yields the protein CASSVRLTTGELFF.

This clonotype was seen more than once but under ten times. The V gene is TRBV27, the J gene TRBJ2-7; the D is unclear. The V gene lost 7 bases and the J gene lost 4 bases, with 8 bases spanning the gap. The CDR3 spans 11 residues. Germline V gene data show CDR1 as MNHEY and CDR2 as SMNVEV (reference sequence). The CDR3 loop reads CASKTRYEQYF. CDR3 DNA sequence: TGTGCCAGCAAGACACGGTACGAGCAGTACTTC.

This clonotype appeared many times. The rearrangement uses TRBV7-9 and TRBJ2-2; D may be TRBD1 (6 bases). Trimming removed 2 bases from V and 2 bases from J, with 9 bases in between. Germline assignment: CDR1 SEHNR and CDR2 FQNEAQ (reference sequence). This CDR3 contains 15 residues. The CDR3 here is CASSLRQANTGELFF. The CDR3 DNA sequence: TGTGCCAGCAGCTTAAGACAGGCCAACACCGGGGAGCTGTTTTTT.

This clonotype was seen many times. This chain uses TRBV6-1 with TRBJ1-1, with D unclear. This CDR3 spans 13 amino acids. Germline CDR1 and CDR2: MNHNS and SASEGT. With 0 bases removed from V and 9 bases from J, the gap between germline ends came to 11 bases. The CDR3 sequence is CASSEAADDKAFF. DNA for the CDR3: TGTGCCAGCAGTGAAGCTGCAGACGATAAAGCTTTCTTT.

Comment on this clonotype: A much larger clone is a single base away; this may be a read error. The chain combines TRBV28 with TRBJ1-1, with D possibly being TRBD1 (5 bases). This CDR3 contains 16 residues. The germline gives CDR1 MDHEN, CDR2 SYDVKM. The CDR3, as DNA: TGTGCCAGCGGTTTTCCTTTAGGGGTTTCGAACACTGAAGCTTTCTTT. Its protein product is CASGFPLGVSNTEAFF.

J is TRBJ2-5 and V is TRBV6-5; TRBD2 is a possible D gene (6 bases). This CDR3 region has 14 residues. The V end was cut by 2 bases, the J end by 5 bases, with 12 bases between. Germline V gives CDR1 MNHEY, CDR2 SVGAGI. CDR3 sequence (DNA): TGTGCCAGCAGTTACCTGGGAGGTGCTGAGACCCAGTACTTC. This encodes CASSYLGGAETQYF.

This clonotype was counted many times. This chain connects TRBV6-1 to TRBJ2-7, with D perhaps matching TRBD1 or TRBD2 (5 bases each). Germline CDR1 and CDR2: MNHNS and SASEGT. V dropped 5 bases and J dropped 5 bases, with 19 bases sitting between them. The CDR3 runs to 15 residues. The DNA for the CDR3 is TGTGCCAGCAGTCGTGGGGCCCGGGGTCGAGACGAGCAGTACTTC. Its protein is CASSRGARGRDEQYF.

Ten or more counts support this clonotype. The chain has TRBV12-3 or TRBV12-4 and TRBJ1-3; no definite D call. The CDR3 is 12 amino acids. Trimming removed 4 bases from V and 2 bases from J, with 3 bases in between. In DNA, the CDR3 is TGTGCCAGCAGTTCTACTGGAAACACCATATATTTT. It specifies CASSSTGNTIYF.

This clonotype was recorded many times. The chain uses TRBV24-1 and TRBJ2-2; 7 bases align to TRBD1. CDR3 length: 16 residues. CDR1 is KGHDR and CDR2 is SFDVKD in the germline V gene. V trimming: 4 bases; J trimming: 2 bases; junction bases outside the gene matches: 6. Here the CDR3 DNA reads TGTGCCACCAGTGACTGGGACAGATCCAACACCGGGGAGCTGTTTTTT. Amino acid sequence: CATSDWDRSNTGELFF.

This clonotype was observed at least ten times. The rearrangement uses TRBV12-3 or TRBV12-4 and TRBJ1-2, with D possibly being TRBD1 (6 bases). Between the trimmed V and J ends, which lost 6 bases and 5 bases, there was a span of 16 bases. CDR3 length equals 14 residues. CDR3 DNA: TGTGCCAGCAGCTGGGTACAGGGAGGATATGGCTACACCTTC. It specifies CASSWVQGGYGYTF.

The chain joins TRBV24-1 to TRBJ1-1, with D tentatively TRBD1 (5 bases). Germline V gives CDR1 KGHDR, CDR2 SFDVKD. The V and J ends lost 4 bases and 1 base respectively, with 6 bases between them. CDR3 length: 13 residues. The CDR3 region is CATSEGENTEAFF. DNA for the CDR3: TGTGCCACCAGTGAGGGGGAGAACACTGAAGCTTTCTTT.

This clonotype was seen ten or more times. The V and J genes are TRBV30 and TRBJ2-5; weak D call: TRBD1 (5 bases). V lost 1 base, J lost 3 bases, and 9 bases lay in between. CDR3 length: 13 amino acids. From germline, CDR1 is GTSNPN and CDR2 SVGIG (reference sequence). DNA for the CDR3: TGTGCCTGGAGTGGGACACGGAAAGAGACCCAGTACTTC. Protein: CAWSGTRKETQYF.

In this sample, this clonotype turned up many times. V gene TRBV4-1 combines with J gene TRBJ1-5; D perhaps matches TRBD1 (5 bases). Trimming took off 0 bases at V and 1 base at J, with 13 bases between the two ends. Germline values: CDR1 MGHRA, CDR2 YSYEKL. This CDR3 region has 17 residues. The CDR3 here is CASSQEVGAVSNQPQHF. Here the CDR3 DNA reads TGCGCCAGCAGCCAAGAAGTCGGGGCCGTAAGCAATCAGCCCCAGCATTTT.

This clonotype was counted at least ten times. The V and J genes are TRBV5-1 and TRBJ2-5, with D tentatively TRBD1 or TRBD2 (5 bases each). This CDR3 is built from 14 residues. Germline CDR1 and CDR2: SGHRS and YFSETQ. Trimming stripped 4 bases from V and 3 bases from J, with 13 bases between. The CDR3 is CASSTSGTEETQYF. Here the CDR3 DNA reads TGCGCCAGCAGCACGTCCGGGACGGAAGAGACCCAGTACTTC.

There are many counts of this clonotype. V gene TRBV7-8 combines with J gene TRBJ2-2; 9 nucleotides align to TRBD1. The V segment lost 4 bases and the J segment 4 bases; nucleotides outside the gene matches: 7. The CDR3 totals 16 residues. Germline CDR1 SGHVS, CDR2 FQNEAQ. CDR3 sequence (DNA): TGTGCCAGCAGCTCCCGGGACAGGGAATCCACCGGGGAGCTGTTTTTT. As protein: CASSSRDRESTGELFF.

This clonotype showed up many times. The V and J genes are TRBV9 and TRBJ1-1, with unresolved D. V lost 0 bases and J lost 5, with 8 bases in between. Germline CDR1 reads SGDLS; CDR2 reads YYNGEE. The CDR3 totals 13 residues. The CDR3 loop is CASSVVGTTEAFF. In DNA form, the CDR3 reads TGTGCCAGCAGCGTAGTGGGTACGACTGAAGCTTTCTTT.

This clonotype was detected ten times or more. The chain joins TRBV5-1 to TRBJ2-7; tentative D call: TRBD2 (5 bases). There are 12 residues in the CDR3. V shed 4 bases and J shed 7 bases, with 12 bases lying between them. CDR1 and CDR2 from the germline V gene are SGHRS and YFSETQ. The DNA for the CDR3 is TGCGCCAGCAGCCCCACGGGGTGGGAGCAGTACTTC. Residues: CASSPTGWEQYF.

This clonotype was seen many times. This chain joins TRBV6-2 or TRBV6-3 and TRBJ2-2; 9 nucleotides align to TRBD2. Looked up from germline, CDR1 is MNHEY and CDR2 is SVGEGT. V gave up 5 bases and J gave up 2 bases; unmatched junction bases: 12. There are 18 residues in the CDR3. CDR3 sequence: CASSPDSGTSLNTGELFF. CDR3 in DNA: TGTGCCAGCAGTCCAGATTCCGGGACTAGCTTAAACACCGGGGAGCTGTTTTTT.